These 29 T cell receptor beta chains came from one sample sequenced in a study of blood T cell repertoires in COVID-19. This table comes from immunoSEQ multiplex PCR, and its TCRdb copy is limited to in-frame clones, with some not included. The table includes some 80,000 clones, 86% detected once. The sequencing sample was made of peripheral blood. The receptors derive from a human donor in a cohort sampled during active COVID-19.

The chain combines TRBV6-5 with TRBJ2-2, with 8 bases aligning to TRBD1. The CDR3 totals 14 residues. CDR1 MNHEY and CDR2 SVGAGI come from the germline V gene. Germline trimming cut 5 bases from V and 3 bases from J; bases unmatched to any gene: 2. CDR3 in amino acids: CASSKQGDTGELFF. The CDR3 DNA sequence: TGTGCCAGCAGTAAACAGGGGGACACCGGGGAGCTGTTTTTT.

This clone has a single count. This rearrangement joins TRBV18 to TRBJ2-5, with D possibly matching TRBD2 (5 bases). The CDR3 length is 13 residues. Per germline, CDR1 KGHSH and CDR2 LQKENI. V was shortened by 1 base and J by 4 bases, with 7 bases between the two germline ends. CDR3 loop: CASSPLEGETQYF. For the CDR3, the DNA is TGTGCCAGCTCACCACTAGAGGGAGAGACCCAGTACTTC.

The V gene is TRBV23-1, the J gene TRBJ2-5; D might be TRBD2 (5 bases). TRBV23-1 is an open reading frame whose function is uncertain. CDR3 length: 15 amino acids. V lost 4 bases and J lost 5, with 17 bases in between. DNA for the CDR3: TGCGCCAGCAGTCCGAATGGTGAGGGATTGGAGACCCAGTACTTC. Translated, it gives CASSPNGEGLETQYF.

The CDR3 DNA follows: TGTGCCAGCAGTGAGGACGGGAGCTCCTACAATGAGCAGTTCTTC. Its translation: CASSEDGSSYNEQFF. J is TRBJ2-1 and V is TRBV6-1; D might be TRBD2 (6 bases). CDR3 length: 15 residues. From germline, CDR1 is MNHNS and CDR2 SASEGT. The ends were cut back, 3 bases at V and 0 bases at J, with 9 bases in the middle.

V is TRBV29-1 and J is TRBJ1-1; TRBD1 matches at 7 bases. The J segment lost 4 bases and the V segment lost 7 bases, leaving 9 bases of the junction unmatched. This CDR3 has 13 residues. The germline V gene encodes CDR1 SQVTM and CDR2 ANQGSEA. The CDR3 coding sequence is TGCAGCGGATCGTTAGGGACAGCCACTGAAGCTTTCTTT. Its protein product is CSGSLGTATEAFF. Full variable domain (rest looked up from reference TRBV29-1 and TRBJ1-1): SAVISQKPSRDICQRGTSLTIQCQVDSQVTMMFWYRQQPGQSLTLIATANQGSEATYESGFVIDKFPISRPNLTFSTLTVSNMSPEDSSIYLCSGSLGTATEAFFGQGTRLTVV.

The chain employs TRBV29-1 and TRBJ1-1; possibly TRBD1 for D (6 bases). The CDR3 runs 13 residues. V was pared by 2 bases and J by 9 bases, with 16 bases between. Germline V gene sequence: CDR1 SQVTM, CDR2 ANQGSEA. The CDR3 nucleotides read TGCAGCGTTGAACCCCGGGACAAAATTAAAGCTTTCTTT. Its translation is CSVEPRDKIKAFF.

The chain recombines TRBV7-9 with TRBJ1-2, with 7 bases lining up with TRBD1. The CDR3 contains 13 residues. Looked up from germline, CDR1 is SEHNR and CDR2 is FQNEAQ (reference sequence). The V and J ends lost 4 bases and 3 bases, in that order; junction bases with no gene match: 2. In DNA form, the CDR3 reads TGTGCCAGCAGCTACGGACAGGACTATGGCTACACCTTC. Amino acids: CASSYGQDYGYTF.

This clone was observed once. The gene calls are TRBV9 and TRBJ2-2, with D possibly being TRBD2 (5 bases). The CDR3 sequence is 14 residues long. Trimming took 5 bases from V and 4 from J, leaving 12 bases between them. The germline V gene encodes CDR1 SGDLS and CDR2 YYNGEE. CDR3 nucleotides: TGTGCCAGCAGGTCTGCGGGTCCCACCGGGGAGCTGTTTTTT. Translated, it gives CASRSAGPTGELFF.

The chain is built from TRBV7-2 and TRBJ2-7, with D perhaps TRBD1 (5 bases). The CDR3 is made up of 14 amino acids. Germline V lookup: CDR1 SGHTA, CDR2 FQGNSA. The ends were cut back, 5 bases at V and 5 bases at J, with 16 bases in the middle. The CDR3 region is CASSLETGPHEQYF. CDR3 bases: TGTGCCAGCAGCCTGGAAACAGGTCCCCACGAGCAGTACTTC.

The chain is built from TRBV9 and TRBJ1-3, with D possibly TRBD1 on 6 matching bases. CDR3 length: 15 residues. Per germline, CDR1 SGDLS and CDR2 YYNGEE. The V end lost 5 bases, the J end lost 0 bases, and 12 bases lay between the germline ends. The CDR3 DNA reads TGTGCCAGCAGGGGGGCTGGGAGCTCTGGAAACACCATATATTTT. Its protein product is CASRGAGSSGNTIYF.

This chain connects TRBV5-1 to TRBJ2-7; tentatively, D is TRBD2 (5 bases). Germline V gene data show CDR1 as SGHRS and CDR2 as YFSETQ. The CDR3 extends over 16 amino acids. The V end lost 5 bases, the J end lost 0 bases, and 18 bases lay between the germline ends. The CDR3 DNA reads TGCGCCAGCAGTCCCGAGGGTGGCCCCAGCTCCTACGAGCAGTACTTC. Protein sequence: CASSPEGGPSSYEQYF.

The chain couples TRBV11-2 to TRBJ2-1; TRBD1 matches at 10 bases. The CDR3 is 16 amino acids. Germline CDR1 reads SGHAT; CDR2 reads FQNNGV. Trimming removed 3 bases from V and 0 bases from J; junction bases left unmatched: 2. The CDR3 here is CASSFWTGGSYNEQFF. The CDR3 DNA follows: TGTGCCAGCAGCTTTTGGACAGGGGGCTCCTACAATGAGCAGTTCTTC.

The table lists this clone with a few counts. This sequence joins TRBV12-3 or TRBV12-4 and TRBJ1-2; D is uncertain. Trimming pared 5 bases from V and 7 bases from J, leaving 14 bases between. CDR3 length: 13 amino acids. The DNA of the CDR3 is TGTGCCAGCAGTCACCGGCGACTAGGTGGCTACACCTTC. This translates into CASSHRRLGGYTF.

This clone was picked up one time. The V and J genes are TRBV9 and TRBJ2-3; TRBD2 aligns across 7 bases. The CDR3 is made up of 16 amino acids. The germline CDR1 and CDR2 sequences are SGDLS and YYNGEE. The ends lost 4 bases at V and 3 bases at J; junction bases unmatched: 11. The CDR3 bases are TGTGCCAGCAGCTCCGTGGGGGGGGAAAGGACAGATACGCAGTATTTT. Its protein product is CASSSVGGERTDTQYF.

The chain combines TRBV7-6 with TRBJ1-1; TRBD1 agrees at 7 bases. Germline values: CDR1 SGHVS, CDR2 FNYEAQ. The CDR3 runs to 13 residues. J lost 8 bases, V lost 1 base, and 4 bases had no gene match. CDR3 amino acids: CASSLGTGGEAFF. CDR3 DNA sequence: TGTGCCAGCAGCTTAGGGACAGGAGGAGAAGCTTTCTTT.

This chain joins TRBV2 and TRBJ1-3; TRBD1 is a possible D gene (5 bases). Trimming shortened V by 3 bases and J by 4 bases, and 16 bases separated the two germline ends. The CDR3 runs to 16 residues. The germline CDR1 and CDR2 sequences are SNHLY and FYNNEI. The CDR3 nucleotides read TGTGCCAGCAGTGAGCGGGGCAGGGAGTTCGGAAACACCATATATTTT. Its protein product is CASSERGREFGNTIYF. Supplemented by reference TRBV2 and TRBJ1-3, the full variable domain reads EPEVTQTPSHQVTQMGQEVILRCVPISNHLYFYWYRQILGQKVEFLVSFYNNEISEKSEIFDDQFSVERPDGSNFTLKIRSTKLEDSAMYFCASSERGREFGNTIYFGEGSWLTVV.

Turning to this clone: This same CDR3 is encoded by further DNA sequences in the sample. The V call is TRBV19, the J call TRBJ2-5, with TRBD2 as a possible D gene (5 bases). V lost 2 bases and J lost 4, with 11 bases in between. Germline CDR1 reads LNHDA; CDR2 reads SQIVND (reference sequence). The CDR3 has 14 residues. The CDR3 nucleotides are TGTGCCAGTAGTATAAGGCTAGCTGGAGAGACCCAGTACTTC. Translating gives CASSIRLAGETQYF.

The table lists this clone with a few counts. This chain connects TRBV5-6 to TRBJ1-2; no reliable D call. Trimming took 0 bases from V and 6 from J, leaving 15 bases between them. Germline V lookup: CDR1 SGHDT, CDR2 YYEEEE. The CDR3 extends over 15 amino acids. CDR3 sequence: CASSLVAPERDGYTF. The CDR3 DNA reads TGTGCCAGCAGCTTGGTGGCTCCGGAACGGGATGGCTACACCTTC.

This clone was detected only a few times. V is TRBV4-2 and J is TRBJ2-3; 8 bases line up with TRBD2. Germline assignment: CDR1 LGHNA and CDR2 YNFKEQ. This CDR3 spans 15 amino acids. V was pared by 1 base and J by 2 bases, with 2 bases of the junction left unmatched. The CDR3 region has the DNA TGTGCCAGCAGCCAAGGAGCGGGAGACACAGATACGCAGTATTTT. It codes for CASSQGAGDTDTQYF.

This clone was recorded a few times. V and J are TRBV10-3 and TRBJ1-4; the D is unclear. V was cut by 3 bases and J by 4 bases, with 12 bases left in between. In germline, CDR1 is ENHRY, CDR2 SYGVKD. The CDR3 extends over 15 amino acids. The CDR3 is CAISDQLGLNEKLFF. The CDR3 DNA follows: TGTGCCATCAGTGATCAGCTCGGACTTAATGAAAAACTGTTTTTT.

In its sample, this clone was seen many times. The chain is built from TRBV28 and TRBJ1-5; 8 bases agree with TRBD1. Germline CDR1 and CDR2: MDHEN and SYDVKM. V shed 6 bases and J 4 bases; nucleotides not matched to a gene: 11. This CDR3 is 16 amino acids long. CDR3: CASSPRQGSPNQPQHF. CDR3 DNA sequence: TGTGCCAGCAGCCCCAGACAGGGGAGCCCGAATCAGCCCCAGCATTTT.

The V call is TRBV7-9, the J call TRBJ1-5; possibly TRBD1 for D (6 bases). V was trimmed by 0 bases and J by 4 bases, leaving 16 bases between them. The germline CDR1 and CDR2 sequences are SEHNR and FQNEAQ (reference sequence). There are 17 residues in the CDR3. The CDR3 sequence is CASSLASSGQGNQPQHF. In DNA, the CDR3 is TGTGCCAGCAGCTTAGCTTCTTCGGGTCAGGGGAATCAGCCCCAGCATTTT.

In this sample, this clone turned up once. The chain is built from TRBV10-3 and TRBJ1-5; 7 nucleotides align to TRBD1. V shed 5 bases, J shed 0 bases, and the junction held 1 base outside the gene matches. Germline CDR1 reads ENHRY; CDR2 reads SYGVKD. The CDR3 runs 14 residues. CDR3 sequence (DNA): TGTGCCATCAGTAGGGACAGTAGCAATCAGCCCCAGCATTTT. This sequence encodes CAISRDSSNQPQHF.

The J gene is TRBJ1-2, the V gene TRBV7-9, with D tentatively TRBD1 (5 bases). Germline CDR1 reads SEHNR; CDR2 reads FQNEAQ (reference sequence). The CDR3 is 14 amino acids. Trimming removed 5 bases from V and 3 bases from J, with 13 bases in between. CDR3 bases: TGTGCCAGCAGCAAGGGGTTTTGGGACTATGGCTACACCTTC. This sequence encodes CASSKGFWDYGYTF.

This chain links TRBV18 with TRBJ1-1; no firm D call. Trimming stripped 3 bases from V and 6 bases from J, with 8 bases between. Per germline, CDR1 KGHSH and CDR2 LQKENI. This CDR3 is 12 amino acids long. CDR3 sequence reads: CASSPATSEAFF. CDR3 bases: TGTGCCAGCTCACCGGCCACCTCTGAAGCTTTCTTT.

The chain couples TRBV5-1 to TRBJ2-3; 9 bases are shared with TRBD1. Germline assignment: CDR1 SGHRS and CDR2 YFSETQ. The CDR3 has 16 residues. Unmatched junction bases numbered 11, after V lost 5 bases and J lost 4 bases. CDR3 sequence reads: CASRPSIRTGADTQYF. CDR3 DNA: TGCGCCAGCAGACCGTCTATAAGGACAGGGGCAGATACGCAGTATTTT.

This clone was seen only once. The chain uses TRBV27 and TRBJ1-6; D is perhaps TRBD1 (5 bases). This CDR3 comprises 17 residues. CDR1 and CDR2 (germline): MNHEY, SMNVEV (reference sequence). Deletions cut 3 bases from V and 10 bases from J, with 22 bases between. Here the CDR3 DNA reads TGTGCCAGCAGTTTTTGGGACCCGGGACTCCGTCAGTCACCCCTCCACTTT. Protein sequence: CASSFWDPGLRQSPLHF.

The chain employs TRBV5-8 and TRBJ1-5, with D uncertain. The CDR3 has 16 residues. Germline CDR1 is SGHTS and CDR2 is YDEGEE. Trimming removed 0 bases at V and 4 bases at J, with 14 bases between. CDR3 sequence reads: CASSLAGRQRNQPQHF. Here the CDR3 DNA reads TGTGCCAGCAGCTTGGCTGGCAGACAAAGAAATCAGCCCCAGCATTTT.

This chain links TRBV28 with TRBJ2-7; a possible D gene is TRBD1 (5 bases). Trimming removed 6 bases from V and 1 base from J, with 10 bases in between. Per the germline V gene, CDR1 is MDHEN and CDR2 is SYDVKM. CDR3 length: 13 amino acids. CDR3 residues: CASSPTGSYEQYF. The CDR3 DNA is TGTGCCAGCAGCCCCACAGGATCCTACGAGCAGTACTTC.